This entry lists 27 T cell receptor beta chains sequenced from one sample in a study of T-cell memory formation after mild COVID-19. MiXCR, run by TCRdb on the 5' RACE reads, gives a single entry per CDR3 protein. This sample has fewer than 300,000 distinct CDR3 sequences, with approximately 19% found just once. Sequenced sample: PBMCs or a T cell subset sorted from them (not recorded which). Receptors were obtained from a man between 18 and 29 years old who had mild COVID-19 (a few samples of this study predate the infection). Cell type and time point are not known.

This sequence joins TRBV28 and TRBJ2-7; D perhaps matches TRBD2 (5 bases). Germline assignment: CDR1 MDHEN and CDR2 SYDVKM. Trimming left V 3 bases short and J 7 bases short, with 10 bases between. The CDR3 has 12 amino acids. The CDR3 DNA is TGTGCCAGCAGTTTTGCTGGGAGAGAGCAGTACGTC. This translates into CASSFAGREQYV.

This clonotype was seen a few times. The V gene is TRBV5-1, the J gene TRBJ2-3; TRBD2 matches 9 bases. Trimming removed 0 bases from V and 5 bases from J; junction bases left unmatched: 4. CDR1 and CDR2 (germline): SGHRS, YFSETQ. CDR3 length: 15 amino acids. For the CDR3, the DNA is TGCGCCAGCAGCTTGGCTAGCGGGGAGATAGATACGCAGTATTTT. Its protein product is CASSLASGEIDTQYF. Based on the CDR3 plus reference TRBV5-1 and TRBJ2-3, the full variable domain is KAGVTQTPRYLIKTRGQQVTLSCSPISGHRSVSWYQQTPGQGLQFLFEYFSETQRNKGNFPGRFSGRQFSNSRSEMNVSTLELGDSALYLCASSLASGEIDTQYFGPGTRLTVL.

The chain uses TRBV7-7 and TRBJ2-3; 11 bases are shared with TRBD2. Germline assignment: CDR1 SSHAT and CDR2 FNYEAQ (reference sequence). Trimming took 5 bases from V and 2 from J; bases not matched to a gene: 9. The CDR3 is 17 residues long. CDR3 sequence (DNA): TGTGCCAGCAGCCCGGAATTAGCGGGGGGGTACACAGATACGCAGTATTTT. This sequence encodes CASSPELAGGYTDTQYF.

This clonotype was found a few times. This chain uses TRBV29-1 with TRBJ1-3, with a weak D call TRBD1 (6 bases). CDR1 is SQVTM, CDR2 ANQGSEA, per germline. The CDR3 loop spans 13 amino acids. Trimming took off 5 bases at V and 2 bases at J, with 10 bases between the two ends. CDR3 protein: CSVQGRPGNTIYF. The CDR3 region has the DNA TGCAGCGTTCAGGGGAGACCTGGAAACACCATATATTTT.

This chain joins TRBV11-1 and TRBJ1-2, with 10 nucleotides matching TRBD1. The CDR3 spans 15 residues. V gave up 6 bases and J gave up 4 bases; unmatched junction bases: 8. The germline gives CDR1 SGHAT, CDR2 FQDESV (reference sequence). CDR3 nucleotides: TGTGCCAGCAGTCTATCCGGGACAGGGGCCTATGGCTACACCTTC. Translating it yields CASSLSGTGAYGYTF.

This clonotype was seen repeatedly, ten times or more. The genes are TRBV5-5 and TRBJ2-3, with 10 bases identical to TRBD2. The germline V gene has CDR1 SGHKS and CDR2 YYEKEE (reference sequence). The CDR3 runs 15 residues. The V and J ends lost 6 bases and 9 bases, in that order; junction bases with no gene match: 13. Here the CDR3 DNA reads TGTGCCAGCACCTCCGGGACTAGCGACTGGGGCACGCAGTATTTT. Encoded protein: CASTSGTSDWGTQYF.

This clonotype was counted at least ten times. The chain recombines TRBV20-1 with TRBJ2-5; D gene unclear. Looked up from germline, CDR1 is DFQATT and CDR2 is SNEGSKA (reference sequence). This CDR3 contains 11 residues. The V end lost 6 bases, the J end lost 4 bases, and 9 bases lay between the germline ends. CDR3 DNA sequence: TGCAGTGCCCGGACGGGAGAGACCCAGTACTTC. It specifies CSARTGETQYF.

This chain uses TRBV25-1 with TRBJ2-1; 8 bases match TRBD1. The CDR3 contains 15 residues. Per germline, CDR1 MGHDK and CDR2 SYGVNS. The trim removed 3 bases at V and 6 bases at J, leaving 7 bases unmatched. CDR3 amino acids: CASSEFLQGGNEQFF. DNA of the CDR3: TGTGCCAGCAGTGAGTTTCTACAGGGGGGCAATGAGCAGTTCTTC.

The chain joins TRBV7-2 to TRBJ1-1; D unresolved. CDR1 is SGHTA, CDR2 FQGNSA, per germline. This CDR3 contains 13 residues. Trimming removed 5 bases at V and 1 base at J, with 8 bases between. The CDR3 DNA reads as TGTGCCAGCAGCCGGATGGGGAACACTGAAGCTTTCTTT. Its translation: CASSRMGNTEAFF.

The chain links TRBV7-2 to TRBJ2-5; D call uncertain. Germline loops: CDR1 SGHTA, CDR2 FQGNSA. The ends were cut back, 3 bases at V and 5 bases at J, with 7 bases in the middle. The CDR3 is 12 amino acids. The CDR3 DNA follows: TGTGCCAGCAGCTTCCGGTGGGAGACCCAGTACTTC. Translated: CASSFRWETQYF.

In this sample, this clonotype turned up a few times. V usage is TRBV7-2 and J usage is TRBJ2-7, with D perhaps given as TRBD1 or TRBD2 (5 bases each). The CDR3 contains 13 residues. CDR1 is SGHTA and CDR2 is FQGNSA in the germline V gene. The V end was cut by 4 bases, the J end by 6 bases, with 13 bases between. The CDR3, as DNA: TGTGCCAGCAGCTCCCAACCGGGACGCGAGCAGTACTTC. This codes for CASSSQPGREQYF.

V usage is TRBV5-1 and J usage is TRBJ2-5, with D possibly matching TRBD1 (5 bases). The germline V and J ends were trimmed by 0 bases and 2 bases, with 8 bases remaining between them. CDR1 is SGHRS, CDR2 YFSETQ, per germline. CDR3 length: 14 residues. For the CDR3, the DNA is TGCGCCAGCAGCTTGGGGCCAGGGCAAGAGACCCAGTACTTC. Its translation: CASSLGPGQETQYF.

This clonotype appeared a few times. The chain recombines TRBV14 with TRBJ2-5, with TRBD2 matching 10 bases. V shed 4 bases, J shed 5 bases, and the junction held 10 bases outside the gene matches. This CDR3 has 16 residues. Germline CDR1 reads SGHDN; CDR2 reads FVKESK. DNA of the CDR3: TGTGCCAGCAGCCCCTTGAGAGCGGGGGGGTACGAGACCCAGTACTTC. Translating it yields CASSPLRAGGYETQYF.

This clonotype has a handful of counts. Written as DNA, the CDR3 is TGTGCCAGCAGTTGGGGCCGGACACCCGTCTCTGGAAACACCATATATTTT. It translates to CASSWGRTPVSGNTIYF. The chain carries TRBV6-6 and TRBJ1-3, with D perhaps matching TRBD1 (5 bases). The CDR3 has 17 amino acids. Between the trimmed V and J ends, which lost 4 bases and 0 bases, there was a span of 16 bases. Germline V gene data show CDR1 as MNHNY and CDR2 as SVGAGI (reference sequence).

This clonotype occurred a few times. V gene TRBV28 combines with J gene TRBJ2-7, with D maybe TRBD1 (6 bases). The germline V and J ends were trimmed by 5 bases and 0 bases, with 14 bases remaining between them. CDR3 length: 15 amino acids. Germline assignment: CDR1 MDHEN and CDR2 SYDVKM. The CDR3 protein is CASSPPPGDSYEQYV. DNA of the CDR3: TGTGCCAGCAGTCCTCCCCCAGGGGACTCCTACGAGCAGTACGTC.

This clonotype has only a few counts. The chain's CDR3 is CASSFRGGLGTSTDTQYF. Here the CDR3 DNA reads TGTGCCAGCAGCTTCAGGGGCGGGCTGGGAACTAGCACAGATACGCAGTATTTT. The rearrangement links TRBV7-3 to TRBJ2-3, with D perhaps matching TRBD1 (6 bases). The CDR3 spans 18 residues. In germline, CDR1 is SGHTA, CDR2 FQGTGA. Trimming took 3 bases from V and 0 from J, leaving 19 bases between them.

The CDR3 is CASSQAAGADTQYF. The CDR3 DNA reads TGCGCCAGCAGCCAAGCGGCGGGTGCGGATACGCAGTATTTT. The chain couples TRBV4-3 to TRBJ2-3; D perhaps matches TRBD2 (5 bases). V was trimmed by 1 base and J by 6 bases, leaving 11 bases between them. The CDR3 contains 14 residues. Germline assignment: CDR1 LGHNA and CDR2 YSLEER.

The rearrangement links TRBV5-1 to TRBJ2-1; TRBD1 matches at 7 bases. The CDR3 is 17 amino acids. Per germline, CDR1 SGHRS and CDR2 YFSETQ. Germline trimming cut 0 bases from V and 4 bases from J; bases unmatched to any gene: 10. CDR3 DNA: TGCGCCAGCAGCTTGGTAGGGGGCGCGGTCGCATACAATGAGCAGTTCTTC. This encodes CASSLVGGAVAYNEQFF.

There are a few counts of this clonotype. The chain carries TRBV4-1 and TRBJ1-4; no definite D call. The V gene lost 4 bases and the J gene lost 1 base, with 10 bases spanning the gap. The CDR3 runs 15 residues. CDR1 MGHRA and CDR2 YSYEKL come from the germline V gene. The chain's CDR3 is CASSRDKKTNEKLFF. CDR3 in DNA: TGCGCCAGCAGCCGGGATAAGAAAACTAATGAAAAACTGTTTTTT.

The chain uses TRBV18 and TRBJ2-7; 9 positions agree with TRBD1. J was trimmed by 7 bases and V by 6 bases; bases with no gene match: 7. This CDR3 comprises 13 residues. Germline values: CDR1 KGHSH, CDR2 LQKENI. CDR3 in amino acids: CASSRQGVGEQYF. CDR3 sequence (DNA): TGTGCCAGCTCGCGACAGGGGGTAGGGGAGCAGTACTTC.

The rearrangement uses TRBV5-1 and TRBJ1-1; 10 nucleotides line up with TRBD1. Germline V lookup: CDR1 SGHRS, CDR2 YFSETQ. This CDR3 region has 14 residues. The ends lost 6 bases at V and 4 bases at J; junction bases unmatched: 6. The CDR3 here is CASTSGQGVTEAFF. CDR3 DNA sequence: TGCGCCAGCACCTCTGGACAGGGGGTCACTGAAGCTTTCTTT.

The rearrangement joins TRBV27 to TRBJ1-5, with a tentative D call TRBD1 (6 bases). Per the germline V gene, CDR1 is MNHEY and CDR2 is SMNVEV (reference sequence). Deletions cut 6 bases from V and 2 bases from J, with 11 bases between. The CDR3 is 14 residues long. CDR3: CASRGASGNQPQHF. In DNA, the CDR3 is TGTGCCAGCAGGGGGGCGTCGGGCAATCAGCCCCAGCATTTT.

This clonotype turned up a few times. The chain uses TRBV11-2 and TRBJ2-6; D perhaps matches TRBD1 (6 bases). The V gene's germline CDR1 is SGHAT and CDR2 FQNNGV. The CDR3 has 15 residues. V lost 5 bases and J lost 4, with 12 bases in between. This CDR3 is CASSPGAAGANVLTF. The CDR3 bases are TGTGCCAGCAGCCCAGGGGCTGCCGGGGCCAACGTCCTGACTTTC.

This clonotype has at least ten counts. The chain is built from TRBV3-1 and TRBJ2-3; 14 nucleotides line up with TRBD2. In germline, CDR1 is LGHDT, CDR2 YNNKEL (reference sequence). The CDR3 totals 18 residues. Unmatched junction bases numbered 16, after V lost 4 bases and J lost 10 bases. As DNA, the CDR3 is TGTGCCAGCAGCCTCCTGGGACTAGCGGGGGACCCCCGCCACTCGCAGTATTTT. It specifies CASSLLGLAGDPRHSQYF.

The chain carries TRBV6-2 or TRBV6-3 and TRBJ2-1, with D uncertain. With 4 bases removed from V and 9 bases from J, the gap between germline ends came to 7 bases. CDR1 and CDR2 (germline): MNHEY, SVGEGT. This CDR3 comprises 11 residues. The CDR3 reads CASSWRFEQFF. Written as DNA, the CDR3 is TGTGCCAGCAGTTGGCGGTTTGAGCAGTTCTTC.

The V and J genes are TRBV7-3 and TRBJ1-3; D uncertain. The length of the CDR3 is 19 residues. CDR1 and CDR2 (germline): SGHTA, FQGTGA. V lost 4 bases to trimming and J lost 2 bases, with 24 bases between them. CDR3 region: CASSSEPGARTWTGNTIYF. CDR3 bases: TGTGCCAGCAGCTCGGAACCAGGAGCCAGAACATGGACTGGAAACACCATATATTTT.

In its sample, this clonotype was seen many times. Here the CDR3 reads CAINTGTGDGYTF. The CDR3, as DNA: TGTGCCATCAATACCGGGACAGGGGATGGCTACACCTTC. This sequence joins TRBV10-3 and TRBJ1-2; 10 positions agree with TRBD1. The CDR3 covers 13 residues. Germline CDR1 ENHRY, CDR2 SYGVKD. J gave up 6 bases and V 7 bases, and 5 bases lay outside the gene matches.